These 17 T cell receptor beta chains share one sample of origin, sequenced in a study of cytomegalovirus exposure and HLA in healthy donors. Primers: 60 Vbeta forward and 13 Jbeta reverse. Generated by immunoSEQ multiplex PCR, the TCRdb table keeps only in-frame clones and is missing some. The data show over 150,000 clones, 65% to 85% seen once. Sequencing was done on a sample of PBMCs. The receptors were gathered from a man between 18 and 35 years old in good health and CMV-seronegative.

The rearrangement uses TRBV28 and TRBJ2-7; TRBD1 aligns across 8 bases. The CDR3 spans 15 residues. Germline assignment: CDR1 MDHEN and CDR2 SYDVKM. Trimming cost V 6 bases and J 5 bases; bases outside gene matches: 12. The CDR3 sequence: CASSSGGASQDEQYV. As DNA, the CDR3 is TGTGCCAGCAGCTCAGGGGGCGCGAGTCAGGACGAGCAGTACGTC.

The V call is TRBV7-2, the J call TRBJ1-1; D is possibly TRBD1 (5 bases). V was trimmed by 7 bases and J by 2 bases, leaving 14 bases between them. CDR1 is SGHTA and CDR2 is FQGNSA in the germline V gene. This CDR3 comprises 14 residues. Here the CDR3 reads CASMKGNSNTEAFF. The CDR3 DNA reads as TGTGCCAGCATGAAGGGGAACAGTAACACTGAAGCTTTCTTT.

The J gene is TRBJ2-3, the V gene TRBV5-1, with TRBD1 identical over 9 bases. The trim removed 4 bases at V and 1 base at J, leaving 4 bases unmatched. Germline CDR1 SGHRS, CDR2 YFSETQ. CDR3 size: 15 residues. CDR3 amino acids: CASSTGGPRTDTQYF. CDR3 bases: TGCGCCAGCAGCACAGGGGGCCCCCGCACAGATACGCAGTATTTT. The complete variable domain, with remaining parts taken from reference TRBV5-1 and TRBJ2-3, reads KAGVTQTPRYLIKTRGQQVTLSCSPISGHRSVSWYQQTPGQGLQFLFEYFSETQRNKGNFPGRFSGRQFSNSRSEMNVSTLELGDSALYLCASSTGGPRTDTQYFGPGTRLTVL.

This sequence joins TRBV5-1 and TRBJ2-5, with TRBD2 as a possible D gene (6 bases). With 2 bases removed from V and 4 bases from J, the gap between germline ends came to 9 bases. Looked up from germline, CDR1 is SGHRS and CDR2 is YFSETQ. This CDR3 has 13 amino acids. This CDR3 reads CASSFGLLETQYF. In DNA, the CDR3 is TGCGCCAGCAGCTTTGGACTATTAGAGACCCAGTACTTC.

This clone was seen just once. Other DNA sequences in the sample encode the same CDR3. This chain uses TRBV6-1 with TRBJ1-1; maybe TRBD1 (5 bases). CDR3 length: 15 amino acids. Germline CDR1 and CDR2: MNHNS and SASEGT. Between the trimmed V and J ends, which lost 7 bases and 0 bases, there was a span of 15 bases. Written as DNA, the CDR3 is TGTGCCAGCACCAGGGTCGGAGGGGTGAACACTGAAGCTTTCTTT. Translated: CASTRVGGVNTEAFF.

A few counts support this clone. The gene calls are TRBV4-3 and TRBJ1-1; D is unclear. The CDR3 extends over 15 amino acids. Germline V gene lookup returns CDR1 LGHNA and CDR2 YSLEER. The V gene lost 3 bases and the J gene lost 6 bases, with 17 bases spanning the gap. The CDR3 region is CASSQDSTPTAEAFF. In nucleotides, the CDR3 is TGCGCCAGCAGCCAGGACTCCACGCCCACGGCTGAAGCTTTCTTT.

The CDR3 is CASSPTGTSISTDTQYF. The DNA of the CDR3 is TGCGCCAGCAGCCCCACCGGGACTAGCATTAGCACAGATACGCAGTATTTT. The rearrangement uses TRBV4-1 and TRBJ2-3; 9 bases map to TRBD2. This CDR3 is 17 amino acids long. Germline V gives CDR1 MGHRA, CDR2 YSYEKL. V shed 4 bases, J shed 0 bases, and the junction held 8 bases outside the gene matches.

This chain connects TRBV6-5 to TRBJ2-5; no definite D call. The germline CDR1 and CDR2 sequences are MNHEY and SVGAGI. Trimming removed 3 bases at V and 5 bases at J, with 13 bases between. The CDR3 extends over 14 amino acids. CDR3 DNA sequence: TGTGCCAGCAGTTATAGCTTTTCGGCGGAGACCCAGTACTTC. Translation: CASSYSFSAETQYF.

The V gene is TRBV9, the J gene TRBJ2-2; TRBD1 aligns across 9 bases. Germline loops: CDR1 SGDLS, CDR2 YYNGEE. The ends lost 3 bases at V and 5 bases at J; junction bases unmatched: 8. This CDR3 has 16 residues. CDR3 loop: CASSEGTGKRTGELFF. CDR3 DNA: TGTGCCAGCAGCGAAGGGACAGGGAAGAGGACCGGGGAGCTGTTTTTT.

The chain couples TRBV7-2 to TRBJ2-5; 9 bases align to TRBD1. The J call is in doubt because the DNA end fits TRBJ2-7 better. Germline lookup yields CDR1 SGHTA and CDR2 FQGNSA. This CDR3 is 14 amino acids long. As DNA, the CDR3 is TGTGCCAGCAGCTCAACAGGGGGCCGTGGCGAGCAGTACTTC. As protein: CASSSTGGRGEQYF.

Only one count was recorded for this clone. The chain links TRBV19 to TRBJ2-4, with D possibly being TRBD2 (6 bases). The germline V gene has CDR1 LNHDA and CDR2 SQIVND (reference sequence). The CDR3 loop spans 13 amino acids. V shed 4 bases and J shed 7 bases, with 11 bases lying between them. This CDR3 is CASSRDWGNIQYF. Here the CDR3 DNA reads TGTGCCAGTAGTAGGGACTGGGGGAACATTCAGTACTTC.

This rearrangement joins TRBV4-3 to TRBJ1-2, with a weak D call TRBD1 (5 bases). V lost 0 bases to trimming and J lost 9 bases, with 14 bases between them. Germline loops: CDR1 LGHNA, CDR2 YSLEER. The CDR3 covers 14 residues. Here the CDR3 reads CASSQDRRQRRYTF. CDR3 bases: TGCGCCAGCAGCCAAGATCGACGACAGAGGCGCTACACCTTC.

In DNA, the CDR3 is TGCAGCGTTGAAGATCCAGGACTAGCGGGGGGCCCCTACAATGAGCAGTTCTTC. Its protein is CSVEDPGLAGGPYNEQFF. The V and J genes are TRBV29-1 and TRBJ2-1; TRBD2 matches at 14 bases. V gave up 0 bases and J gave up 2 bases; unmatched junction bases: 6. The CDR3 runs 18 residues. Germline CDR1 reads SQVTM; CDR2 reads ANQGSEA.

The rearrangement uses TRBV5-1 and TRBJ2-5; TRBD2 matches 8 bases. V shed 4 bases and J 2 bases; nucleotides not matched to a gene: 4. The CDR3 runs to 14 residues. Germline CDR1 and CDR2: SGHRS and YFSETQ. CDR3 nucleotides: TGCGCCAGCAGCCGGGGGGGACAACAAGAGACCCAGTACTTC. This translates into CASSRGGQQETQYF.

The chain is built from TRBV10-3 and TRBJ1-5; TRBD1 is a possible D gene (5 bases). CDR1 is ENHRY and CDR2 is SYGVKD in the germline V gene. The CDR3 is 13 residues long. V was trimmed by 10 bases and J by 0 bases, leaving 10 bases between them. The CDR3 here is CATTTVSNQPQHF. DNA of the CDR3: TGTGCCACCACGACAGTTAGCAATCAGCCCCAGCATTTT.

The chain joins TRBV28 to TRBJ2-2; 9 bases are a match to TRBD1. The CDR3 runs 14 residues. The ends lost 7 bases at V and 7 bases at J; junction bases unmatched: 7. Germline-derived CDR1 and CDR2 are MDHEN and SYDVKM. In nucleotides, the CDR3 is TGTGCCAGCATCACGGGACAGGGTGGCGGGGAGCTGTTTTTT. The encoded protein is CASITGQGGGELFF.

Comments on this clone: The germline gene is not matched at one end of the junction; a read error may be the cause. The V gene is TRBV10-1, the J gene TRBJ2-4; a weak D match, TRBD1 (5 bases). The CDR3 is 13 amino acids. Germline-derived CDR1 and CDR2 are WNHNN and SYGVQD (reference sequence). For the CDR3, the DNA is TGCGCCAGCAGTCAAGGGGCCGAAAACAGTCAGTACTTC. It translates to CASSQGAENSQYF.